This TCR beta chain was obtained from a study of blood T cell repertoires in COVID-19. The overall study: Spain, Italy and the United States supplied samples that represented acute and convalescent COVID-19. Sample material is recorded as cDNA or gDNA derived from T cells, B-cell-depleted T cells, or PBMCs.

As handled by the study authors: Amplifying reference gene primers gave estimates of nucleated cell counts. Clones were read by immunoSEQ multiplex PCR, and TCRdb kept only the in-frame ones, dropping some. V and J calls and clone size follow that table, whereas D and trimming were derived from the DNA. The table includes roughly 86,000 clones, around 86% detected once. This CDR3 spans 16 amino acids. In germline, CDR1 is KGHDR, CDR2 SFDVKD. J was trimmed by 10 bases and V by 3 bases; bases with no gene match: 13. This chain joins TRBV24-1 and TRBJ2-1; 8 bases align to TRBD2. Sequencing was performed on peripheral blood. This sequence originates from a man aged 45 to 65 with active or convalescent COVID-19. The CDR3 coding sequence is TGTGCCACCAGTGATCCGACTAGCGAAAGTCTTGGGGAGCAGTTCTTC. This translates into CATSDPTSESLGEQFF.